The clone carrying this TCR beta chain was detected a few times. In the PCR, 60 Vbeta and 13 Jbeta primers were used. Some clones are missing from TCRdb's copy, which holds only in-frame ones; the method was immunoSEQ multiplex PCR. Of approximately 170,000 clones listed, about 71% are singletons. This sample was included in a study of cytomegalovirus exposure and HLA in healthy donors. Germline values: CDR1 SGHDT, CDR2 YYEEEE. The CDR3 contains 14 residues. V lost 1 base and J 2 bases, leaving 10 bases between the germline ends. Sequencing was carried out using PBMCs. This clonotype was obtained from a woman aged 40 to 50 in good health and CMV-seropositive. This sequence joins TRBV5-6 and TRBJ2-7; no reliable D call. DNA of the CDR3: TGTGCCAGCAGCTTGTTCAGGTTCCCCTACGAGCAGTACTTC. It yields the protein CASSLFRFPYEQYF.